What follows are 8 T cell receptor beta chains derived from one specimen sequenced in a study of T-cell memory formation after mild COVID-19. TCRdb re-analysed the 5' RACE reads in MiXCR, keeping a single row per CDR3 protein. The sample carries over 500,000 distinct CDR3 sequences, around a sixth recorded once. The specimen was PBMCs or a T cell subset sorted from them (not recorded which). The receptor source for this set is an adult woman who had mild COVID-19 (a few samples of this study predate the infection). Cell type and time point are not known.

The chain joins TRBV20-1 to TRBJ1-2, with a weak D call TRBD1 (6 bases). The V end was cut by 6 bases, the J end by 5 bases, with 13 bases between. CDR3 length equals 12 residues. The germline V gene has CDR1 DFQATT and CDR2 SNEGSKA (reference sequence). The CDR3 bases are TGCAGTGCCCGAGGGGGTTGGTATGGCTACACCTTC. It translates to CSARGGWYGYTF.

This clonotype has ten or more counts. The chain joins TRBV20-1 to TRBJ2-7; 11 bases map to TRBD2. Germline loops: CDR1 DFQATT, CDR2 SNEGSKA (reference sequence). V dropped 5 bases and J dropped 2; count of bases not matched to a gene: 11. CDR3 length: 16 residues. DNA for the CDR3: TGCAGTGCTCCCGGACTAGCGGGCCCTCGGGCCTACGAGCAGTACTTC. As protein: CSAPGLAGPRAYEQYF.

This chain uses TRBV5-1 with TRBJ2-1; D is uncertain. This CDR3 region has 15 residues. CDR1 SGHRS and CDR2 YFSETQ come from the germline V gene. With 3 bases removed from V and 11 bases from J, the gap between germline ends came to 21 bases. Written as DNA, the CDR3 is TGCGCCAGCAGCTCAGCAACGTTTCAAGAGGATAAGCAGTTCTTC. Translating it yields CASSSATFQEDKQFF.

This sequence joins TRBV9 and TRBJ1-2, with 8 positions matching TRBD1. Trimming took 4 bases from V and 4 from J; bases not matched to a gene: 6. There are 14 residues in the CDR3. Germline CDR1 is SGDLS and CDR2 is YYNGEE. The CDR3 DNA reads TGTGCCAGCAGCCCAGGACAGGGATGCTATGGCTACACCTTC. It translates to CASSPGQGCYGYTF.

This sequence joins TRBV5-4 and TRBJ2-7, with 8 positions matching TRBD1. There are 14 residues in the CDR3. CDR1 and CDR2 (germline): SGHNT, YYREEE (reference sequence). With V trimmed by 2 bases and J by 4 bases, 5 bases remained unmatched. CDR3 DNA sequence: TGTGCCAGCAGCTTAAGACAGGGGATGTACGAGCAGTACTTC. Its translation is CASSLRQGMYEQYF.

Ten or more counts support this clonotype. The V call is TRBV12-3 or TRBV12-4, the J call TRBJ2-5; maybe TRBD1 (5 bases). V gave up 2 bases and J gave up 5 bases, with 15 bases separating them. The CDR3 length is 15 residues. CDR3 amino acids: CASSLQGFAPETQYF. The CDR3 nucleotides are TGTGCCAGCAGTTTACAGGGCTTCGCTCCGGAGACCCAGTACTTC.

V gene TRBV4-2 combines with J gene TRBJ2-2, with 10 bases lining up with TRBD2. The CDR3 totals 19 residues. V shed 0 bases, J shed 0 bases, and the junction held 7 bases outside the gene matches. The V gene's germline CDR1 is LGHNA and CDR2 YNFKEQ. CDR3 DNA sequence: TGTGCCAGCAGCCAAGATGGCCTAGCGGGAGCGCCGAACACCGGGGAGCTGTTTTTT. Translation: CASSQDGLAGAPNTGELFF.

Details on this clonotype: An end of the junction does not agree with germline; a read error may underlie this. In nucleotides, the CDR3 is TGTGCCAGCAGTTTGGTTACGGGACAGGTGTTGTTC. Translating it yields CASSLVTGQVLF. V and J are TRBV12-3 or TRBV12-4 and TRBJ2-7; 8 nucleotides align to TRBD1. The CDR3 is 12 residues long.